These 28 T cell receptor beta chains were all obtained from the same sample, sequenced in a study of Ad26.COV2.S vaccination and SARS-CoV-2 variants. Documented treatment: about 20 received Ad26.COV2.S at low or high dose, single or two shots; about 5 received placebo; per-sample allocation not given. Repertoires come from day 63 after the first vaccine or placebo injection. The table came from immunoSEQ multiplex PCR; TCRdb's copy has only in-frame clones and leaves some out. Of a few hundred thousand clones in the sample, over 80% were seen once. The sequences come from peripheral blood, collected in a trial of Ad26.COV2.S vaccine versus placebo. These receptors were taken from a person between 18 and 65 years old who received the Ad26.COV2.S COVID-19 vaccine or a placebo.

The chain joins TRBV4-3 to TRBJ1-4; TRBD1 might be the D (5 bases). Deletions cut 2 bases from V and 0 bases from J, with 13 bases between. CDR3 length: 17 amino acids. Germline V CDR1 and CDR2: LGHNA, YSLEER. The CDR3 DNA reads as TGCGCCAGCAGCCAAACCGGGACCCTTGCAACTAATGAAAAACTGTTTTTT. Its translation: CASSQTGTLATNEKLFF.

This rearrangement joins TRBV27 to TRBJ1-5; 8 bases are shared with TRBD1. The V gene's germline CDR1 is MNHEY and CDR2 SMNVEV (reference sequence). Losses at the gene ends were 8 bases for V and 0 bases for J; bases not matched to a gene: 9. The CDR3 is 16 residues long. CDR3 region: CASAQGGWYSNQPQHF. CDR3 in DNA: TGTGCCAGCGCACAGGGGGGGTGGTATAGCAATCAGCCCCAGCATTTT.

The chain combines TRBV12-5 with TRBJ2-5, with D maybe TRBD2 (7 bases). V was cut by 0 bases and J by 4 bases, with 12 bases left in between. The CDR3 extends over 15 amino acids. Germline CDR1 reads LGHNT; CDR2 reads FRNRAP. This CDR3 reads CASGLVLGGVETQYF. For the CDR3, the DNA is TGTGCTAGTGGTTTGGTACTAGGGGGGGTAGAGACCCAGTACTTC.

V and J are TRBV5-4 and TRBJ2-3; D is possibly TRBD1 or TRBD2 (6 bases each). The CDR3 runs 15 residues. Germline values: CDR1 SGHNT, CDR2 YYREEE (reference sequence). Trimming cost V 0 bases and J 4 bases, with 12 bases left between them. The CDR3 nucleotides read TGTGCCAGCAGCTTGGTGGGGGGCGCCGCAGATACGCAGTATTTT. Protein sequence: CASSLVGGAADTQYF.

This clone was picked up one time. The chain carries TRBV19 and TRBJ2-7; the D is unclear. Germline V CDR1 and CDR2: LNHDA, SQIVND (reference sequence). This CDR3 comprises 15 residues. The V gene lost 1 base and the J gene lost 0 bases, with 10 bases spanning the gap. The CDR3 nucleotides read TGTGCCAGTAGTATAGCTGGGCCCGACTCCTACGAGCAGTACTTC. It translates to CASSIAGPDSYEQYF.

The chain is built from TRBV14 and TRBJ2-5; tentatively, D is TRBD1 or TRBD2 (5 bases each). The germline V and J ends were trimmed by 1 base and 5 bases, with 14 bases remaining between them. The germline V gene encodes CDR1 SGHDN and CDR2 FVKESK. The length of the CDR3 is 15 residues. CDR3 sequence reads: CASSQGGSRFETQYF. The CDR3 DNA is TGTGCCAGCAGCCAAGGGGGGAGCCGGTTTGAGACCCAGTACTTC.

The rearrangement links TRBV7-9 to TRBJ1-2, with TRBD1 identical over 7 bases. There are 15 residues in the CDR3. The ends lost 1 base at V and 3 bases at J; junction bases unmatched: 5. Germline CDR1 reads SEHNR; CDR2 reads FQNEAQ (reference sequence). The CDR3: CASSLDQGGHYGYTF. DNA of the CDR3: TGTGCCAGCAGCTTAGATCAAGGGGGCCACTATGGCTACACCTTC.

This chain links TRBV7-8 with TRBJ1-1, with D hard to call. The CDR3 extends over 15 amino acids. CDR1 is SGHVS and CDR2 is FQNEAQ in the germline V gene. With 2 bases removed from V and 0 bases from J, the gap between germline ends came to 10 bases. CDR3 sequence reads: CASSLQGRLNTEAFF. The CDR3 DNA sequence: TGTGCCAGCAGCTTACAAGGCAGGTTGAACACTGAAGCTTTCTTT.

The chain is built from TRBV5-6 and TRBJ1-6; D may be TRBD1 (6 bases). The germline gives CDR1 SGHDT, CDR2 YYEEEE. The CDR3 runs 14 residues. V was shortened by 6 bases and J by 9 bases, with 16 bases between the two germline ends. CDR3 residues: CASTHLTGASPLHF. The CDR3 DNA is TGTGCCAGCACCCACCTGACAGGAGCTTCACCCCTCCACTTT. Full variable domain (remainder filled in from reference TRBV5-6 and TRBJ1-6): DAGVTQSPTHLIKTRGQQVTLRCSPKSGHDTVSWYQQALGQGPQFIFQYYEEEERQRGNFPDRFSGHQFPNYSSELNVNALLLGDSALYLCASTHLTGASPLHFGNGTRLTVT.

The gene calls are TRBV10-3 and TRBJ1-5; D unresolved. CDR3 size: 14 residues. Trimming took off 3 bases at V and 0 bases at J, with 6 bases between the two ends. Germline V gives CDR1 ENHRY, CDR2 SYGVKD. CDR3 in amino acids: CAISDGNSNQPQHF. The CDR3 bases are TGTGCCATCAGTGACGGGAATAGCAATCAGCCCCAGCATTTT.

In its sample, this clone was seen once. The chain has TRBV28 and TRBJ2-5; D gene uncertain. Germline assignment: CDR1 MDHEN and CDR2 SYDVKM. V gave up 2 bases and J gave up 7 bases, with 14 bases separating them. The CDR3 length is 14 residues. The CDR3 DNA reads as TGTGCCAGCAGTTTAATATTCGGGTGGGTGACCCAGTACTTC. This gives the protein CASSLIFGWVTQYF.

V usage is TRBV7-2 and J usage is TRBJ2-3, with 11 bases lining up with TRBD1. Germline lookup yields CDR1 SGHTA and CDR2 FQGNSA. This CDR3 contains 17 residues. V lost 3 bases, J lost 4 bases, and 9 bases stayed unmatched. CDR3 protein: CASSLRAGTGGADTQYF. CDR3 nucleotides: TGTGCCAGCAGCTTGCGCGCCGGGACAGGGGGGGCAGATACGCAGTATTTT.

This clone appeared a few times. The CDR3 sequence: CASSFGGSTNEKLFF. CDR3 nucleotide sequence: TGCGCCAGCAGCTTCGGCGGATCAACTAATGAAAAACTGTTTTTT. This rearrangement joins TRBV5-1 to TRBJ1-4; D ambiguous. The CDR3 spans 15 residues. Germline V gene data show CDR1 as SGHRS and CDR2 as YFSETQ. Trimming pared 2 bases from V and 0 bases from J, leaving 8 bases between.

The chain joins TRBV7-2 to TRBJ2-5; TRBD2 agrees at 9 bases. The V gene end was trimmed by 1 base and the J gene end by 2 bases; junction bases not matched to a gene: 5. Germline CDR1 is SGHTA and CDR2 is FQGNSA. The CDR3 sequence is 16 residues long. Written as DNA, the CDR3 is TGTGCCAGCAGCTTAGGCCCTAGCGGGGTGCAAGAGACCCAGTACTTC. This translates into CASSLGPSGVQETQYF.

The chain is built from TRBV6-6 and TRBJ1-5; no clear D. There are 13 residues in the CDR3. The V end was cut by 6 bases, the J end by 4 bases, with 10 bases between. CDR1 is MNHNY and CDR2 is SVGAGI in the germline V gene (reference sequence). CDR3 sequence: CASRRSDNQPQHF. The CDR3 DNA reads TGTGCCAGCAGAAGAAGCGATAATCAGCCCCAGCATTTT.

The rearrangement uses TRBV20-1 and TRBJ1-1; 8 bases agree with TRBD1. This CDR3 region has 14 residues. Looked up from germline, CDR1 is DFQATT and CDR2 is SNEGSKA (reference sequence). V lost 3 bases, J lost 3 bases, and 6 bases stayed unmatched. The CDR3 here is CSASMTGVDTEAFF. The CDR3 DNA reads as TGCAGTGCTAGTATGACAGGGGTTGACACTGAAGCTTTCTTT.

The J gene is TRBJ1-2, the V gene TRBV27; weak D call: TRBD1 (6 bases). Germline V gene lookup returns CDR1 MNHEY and CDR2 SMNVEV (reference sequence). The V end lost 3 bases, the J end lost 6 bases, and 14 bases lay between the germline ends. The CDR3 is 14 residues long. CDR3 in DNA: TGTGCCAGCAGTTTTCGGTCAGGGGTGAATGGCTACACCTTC. This encodes CASSFRSGVNGYTF.

The chain joins TRBV5-1 to TRBJ1-6, with a possible D match to TRBD1 (5 bases). Per the germline V gene, CDR1 is SGHRS and CDR2 is YFSETQ. This CDR3 contains 13 residues. V was cut by 3 bases and J by 9 bases, with 10 bases left in between. This chain's CDR3 is CASSWGVGSPLHF. The CDR3, as DNA: TGCGCCAGCAGCTGGGGGGTGGGTTCACCCCTCCACTTT. Together with reference TRBV5-1 and TRBJ1-6, the CDR3 gives the full variable domain: KAGVTQTPRYLIKTRGQQVTLSCSPISGHRSVSWYQQTPGQGLQFLFEYFSETQRNKGNFPGRFSGRQFSNSRSEMNVSTLELGDSALYLCASSWGVGSPLHFGNGTRLTVT.

The genes are TRBV3-1 (or the pseudogene TRBV3-2) and TRBJ1-6; perhaps TRBD1 as D (6 bases). The CDR3 spans 13 residues. Germline CDR1 reads LGHDT; CDR2 reads YNNKEL (reference sequence). Trimming removed 5 bases at V and 8 bases at J, with 10 bases between. The CDR3 region has the DNA TGTGCCAGCAGCGAATACAGGGATTCACCCCTCCACTTT. Translating gives CASSEYRDSPLHF.

This chain connects TRBV4-3 to TRBJ1-1; 8 bases fit TRBD1. The V gene's germline CDR1 is LGHNA and CDR2 YSLEER. The CDR3 totals 14 residues. With 4 bases clipped from V and 7 bases from J, the junction kept 8 bases outside the gene matches. The DNA of the CDR3 is TGCGCCAGCAGCCCCGGGACAGGTTATTTTGAAGCTTTCTTT. Residues: CASSPGTGYFEAFF.

The chain links TRBV7-9 to TRBJ1-1; D is perhaps TRBD1 (6 bases). V lost 5 bases and J 2 bases, leaving 12 bases between the germline ends. This CDR3 has 14 amino acids. Germline CDR1 is SEHNR and CDR2 is FQNEAQ (reference sequence). In DNA, the CDR3 is TGTGCCAGCAGCGGGCGGACAGCAAACACTGAAGCTTTCTTT. Encoded protein: CASSGRTANTEAFF. Full variable domain (outside the CDR3, taken from reference TRBV7-9 and TRBJ1-1): DTGVSQNPRHKITKRGQNVTFRCDPISEHNRLYWYRQTLGQGPEFLTYFQNEAQLEKSRLLSDRFSAERPKGSFSTLEIQRTEQGDSAMYLCASSGRTANTEAFFGQGTRLTVV.

The chain has TRBV28 and TRBJ1-2, with TRBD1 matching 9 bases. The CDR3 is 13 residues long. With 10 bases clipped from V and 8 bases from J, the junction kept 11 bases outside the gene matches. Germline V gene lookup returns CDR1 MDHEN and CDR2 SYDVKM. In DNA form, the CDR3 reads TGTGCCACCTCGGGACAGGGTGGAGTAGGCTACACCTTC. The encoded protein is CATSGQGGVGYTF.

The gene calls are TRBV4-3 and TRBJ2-1, with a possible D match to TRBD2 (6 bases). The CDR3 extends over 16 amino acids. Trimming cost V 1 base and J 2 bases, with 12 bases left between them. Germline V gene lookup returns CDR1 LGHNA and CDR2 YSLEER. For the CDR3, the DNA is TGCGCCAGCAGCCAAGGAGTGGGGGGTACCTACAATGAGCAGTTCTTC. Residues: CASSQGVGGTYNEQFF.

The CDR3 DNA reads TGTGCCAGCATTGGAGAGGGTAGCTCCTACGAGCAGTACTTC. Its protein product is CASIGEGSSYEQYF. The chain joins TRBV7-9 to TRBJ2-7; D possibly corresponds to TRBD2 (5 bases). CDR1 is SEHNR and CDR2 is FQNEAQ in the germline V gene (reference sequence). This CDR3 has 14 amino acids. V shed 7 bases and J shed 0 bases, with 13 bases lying between them. Full variable domain (missing parts from reference TRBV7-9 and TRBJ2-7): DTGVSQNPRHKITKRGQNVTFRCDPISEHNRLYWYRQTLGQGPEFLTYFQNEAQLEKSRLLSDRFSAERPKGSFSTLEIQRTEQGDSAMYLCASIGEGSSYEQYFGPGTRLTVT.

This chain joins TRBV5-5 and TRBJ1-1; maybe TRBD1 (5 bases). V was trimmed by 2 bases and J by 0 bases, leaving 20 bases between them. Germline V CDR1 and CDR2: SGHKS, YYEKEE (reference sequence). This CDR3 contains 18 residues. The CDR3 DNA sequence: TGTGCCAGCAGCTTTTCAACAGGAACGACCACTATGAACACTGAAGCTTTCTTT. It specifies CASSFSTGTTTMNTEAFF.

The V call is TRBV19, the J call TRBJ1-5; D may be TRBD1 (6 bases). This CDR3 is 14 amino acids long. CDR1 and CDR2 from the germline V gene are LNHDA and SQIVND (reference sequence). The V gene lost 3 bases and the J gene lost 9 bases, with 15 bases spanning the gap. CDR3 region: CASSIQGKFGPQHF. Here the CDR3 DNA reads TGTGCCAGTAGTATCCAGGGGAAGTTTGGGCCCCAGCATTTT. Full variable domain (remainder filled in from reference TRBV19 and TRBJ1-5): DGGITQSPKYLFRKEGQNVTLSCEQNLNHDAMYWYRQDPGQGLRLIYYSQIVNDFQKGDIAEGYSVSREKKESFPLTVTSAQKNPTAFYLCASSIQGKFGPQHFGDGTRLSIL.

CDR3 loop: CASSFRGGSLDTQYF. The CDR3 nucleotides are TGTGCCAGCAGTTTCCGGGGGGGCAGCTTAGATACGCAGTATTTT. This chain uses TRBV27 with TRBJ2-3; 8 bases align to TRBD2. The CDR3 extends over 15 amino acids. Germline V gene sequence: CDR1 MNHEY, CDR2 SMNVEV (reference sequence). Trimming took 3 bases from V and 5 from J; bases not matched to a gene: 7.

The chain couples TRBV7-2 to TRBJ2-2; D unclear. Germline CDR1 SGHTA, CDR2 FQGNSA. The CDR3 is 15 amino acids. Trimming left V 8 bases short and J 0 bases short, with 13 bases between. CDR3 region: CASGRYSSNTGELFF. Written as DNA, the CDR3 is TGTGCCAGCGGAAGGTACTCTTCGAACACCGGGGAGCTGTTTTTT. Looking up the rest from reference TRBV7-2 and TRBJ2-2 gives the full variable domain: GAGVSQSPSNKVTEKGKDVELRCDPISGHTALYWYRQSLGQGLEFLIYFQGNSAPDKSGLPSDRFSAERTGGSVSTLTIQRTQQEDSAVYLCASGRYSSNTGELFFGEGSRLTVL.